This T cell receptor beta chain was documented in a study of patients and donors after allogeneic stem cell transplantation. TCRdb processed the RT-PCR reads anew with MiXCR; each CDR3 protein has one entry. This table has about 410,000 distinct CDR3 sequences, 15% to 20% appearing once. This clonotype was seen only a few times. Per germline, CDR1 SGHRS and CDR2 YFSETQ. V lost 0 bases, J lost 4 bases, and 2 bases stayed unmatched. The CDR3 sequence is 15 residues long. Specimen: blood, either unsorted or a sorted T cell fraction (not recorded which). This receptor was identified in a human donor who was either an allogeneic HSCT recipient or a stem cell or donor lymphocyte infusion donor (not recorded which). It is not recorded whose cells these are; they may come from a transplant donor. The V and J genes are TRBV5-1 and TRBJ2-5; 11 bases line up with TRBD2. The CDR3 sequence is CASSLVSGRGETQYF. CDR3 sequence (DNA): TGCGCCAGCAGCTTGGTTAGCGGGAGGGGAGAGACCCAGTACTTC.